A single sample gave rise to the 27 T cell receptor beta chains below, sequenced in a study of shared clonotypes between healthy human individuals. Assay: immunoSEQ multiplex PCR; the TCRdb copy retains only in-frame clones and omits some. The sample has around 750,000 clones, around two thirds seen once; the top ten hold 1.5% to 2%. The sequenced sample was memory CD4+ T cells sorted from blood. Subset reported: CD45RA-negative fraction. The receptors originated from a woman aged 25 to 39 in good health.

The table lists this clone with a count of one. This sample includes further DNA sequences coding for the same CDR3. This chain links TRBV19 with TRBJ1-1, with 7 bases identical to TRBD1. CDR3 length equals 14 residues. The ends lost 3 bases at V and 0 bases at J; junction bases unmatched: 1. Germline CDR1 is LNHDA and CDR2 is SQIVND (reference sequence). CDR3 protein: CASSIGTVNTEAFF. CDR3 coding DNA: TGTGCCAGTAGTATCGGGACAGTGAACACTGAAGCTTTCTTT.

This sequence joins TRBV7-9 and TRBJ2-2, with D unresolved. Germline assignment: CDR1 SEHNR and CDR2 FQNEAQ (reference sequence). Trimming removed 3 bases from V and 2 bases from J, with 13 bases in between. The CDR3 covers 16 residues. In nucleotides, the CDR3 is TGTGCCAGCAGCTTCGTTGGCGGAAAAAACACCGGGGAGCTGTTTTTT. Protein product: CASSFVGGKNTGELFF. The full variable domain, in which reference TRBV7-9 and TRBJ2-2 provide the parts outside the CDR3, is DTGVSQNPRHKITKRGQNVTFRCDPISEHNRLYWYRQTLGQGPEFLTYFQNEAQLEKSRLLSDRFSAERPKGSFSTLEIQRTEQGDSAMYLCASSFVGGKNTGELFFGEGSRLTVL.

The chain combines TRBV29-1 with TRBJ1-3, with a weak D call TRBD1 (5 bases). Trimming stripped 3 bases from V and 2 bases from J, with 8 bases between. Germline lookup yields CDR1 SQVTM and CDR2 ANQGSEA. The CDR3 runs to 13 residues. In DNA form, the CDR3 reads TGCAGCGTTGAGGCAGGGCCTGGAAACACCATATATTTT. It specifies CSVEAGPGNTIYF.

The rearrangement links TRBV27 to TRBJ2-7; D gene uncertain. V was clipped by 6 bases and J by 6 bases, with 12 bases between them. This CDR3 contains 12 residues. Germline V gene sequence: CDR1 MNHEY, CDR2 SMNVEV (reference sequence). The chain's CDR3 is CASSSQALEQYF. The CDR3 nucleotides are TGTGCCAGCAGCTCTCAGGCACTCGAGCAGTACTTC.

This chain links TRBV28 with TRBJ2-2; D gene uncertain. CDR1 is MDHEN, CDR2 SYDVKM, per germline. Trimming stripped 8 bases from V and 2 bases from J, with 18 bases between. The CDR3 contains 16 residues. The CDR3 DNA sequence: TGTGCCAGCCTACCGTGGCAGGCGATCAACACCGGGGAGCTGTTTTTT. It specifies CASLPWQAINTGELFF.

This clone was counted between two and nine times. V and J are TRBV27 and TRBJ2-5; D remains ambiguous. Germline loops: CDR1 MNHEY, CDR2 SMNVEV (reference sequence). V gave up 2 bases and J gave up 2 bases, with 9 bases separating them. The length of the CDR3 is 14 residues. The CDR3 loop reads CASSLLGKQETQYF. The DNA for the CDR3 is TGTGCCAGCAGTTTACTGGGGAAACAAGAGACCCAGTACTTC.

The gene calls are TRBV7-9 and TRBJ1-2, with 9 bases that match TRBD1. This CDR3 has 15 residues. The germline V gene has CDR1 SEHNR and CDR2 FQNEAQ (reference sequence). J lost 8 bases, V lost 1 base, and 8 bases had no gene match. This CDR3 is CASSLGGTGRGGYTF. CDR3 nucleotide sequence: TGTGCCAGCAGCTTAGGGGGGACAGGGCGCGGCGGCTACACCTTC. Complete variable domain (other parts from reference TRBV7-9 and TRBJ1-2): DTGVSQNPRHKITKRGQNVTFRCDPISEHNRLYWYRQTLGQGPEFLTYFQNEAQLEKSRLLSDRFSAERPKGSFSTLEIQRTEQGDSAMYLCASSLGGTGRGGYTFGSGTRLTVV.

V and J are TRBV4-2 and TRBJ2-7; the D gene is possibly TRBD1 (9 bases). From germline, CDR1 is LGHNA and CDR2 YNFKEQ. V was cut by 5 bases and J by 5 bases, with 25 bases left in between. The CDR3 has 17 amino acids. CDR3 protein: CASSTPAGGQGPNEQYF. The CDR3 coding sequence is TGTGCCAGCAGCACCCCCGCGGGGGGACAGGGTCCCAACGAGCAGTACTTC.

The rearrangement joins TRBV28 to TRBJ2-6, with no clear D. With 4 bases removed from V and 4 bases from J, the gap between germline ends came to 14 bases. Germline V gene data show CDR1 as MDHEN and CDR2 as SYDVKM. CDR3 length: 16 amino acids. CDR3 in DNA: TGTGCCAGCAGTTCTTACCAGAGTCTAGGGGCCAACGTCCTGACTTTC. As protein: CASSSYQSLGANVLTF.

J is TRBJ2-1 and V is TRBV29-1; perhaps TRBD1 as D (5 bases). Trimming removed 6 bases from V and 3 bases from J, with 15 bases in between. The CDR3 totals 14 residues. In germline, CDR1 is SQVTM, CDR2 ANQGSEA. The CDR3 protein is CSVTQGSFYNEQFF. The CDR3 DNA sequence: TGCAGCGTCACTCAGGGATCCTTCTACAATGAGCAGTTCTTC.

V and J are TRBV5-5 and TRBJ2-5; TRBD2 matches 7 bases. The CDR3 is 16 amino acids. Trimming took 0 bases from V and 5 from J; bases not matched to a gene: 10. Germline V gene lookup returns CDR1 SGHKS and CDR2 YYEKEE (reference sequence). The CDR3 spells CASSLDSAGVWETQYF. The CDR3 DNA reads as TGTGCCAGCAGCTTGGATTCCGCGGGAGTCTGGGAGACCCAGTACTTC. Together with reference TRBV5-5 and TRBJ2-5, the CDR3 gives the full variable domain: DAGVTQSPTHLIKTRGQQVTLRCSPISGHKSVSWYQQVLGQGPQFIFQYYEKEERGRGNFPDRFSARQFPNYSSELNVNALLLGDSALYLCASSLDSAGVWETQYFGPGTRLLVL.

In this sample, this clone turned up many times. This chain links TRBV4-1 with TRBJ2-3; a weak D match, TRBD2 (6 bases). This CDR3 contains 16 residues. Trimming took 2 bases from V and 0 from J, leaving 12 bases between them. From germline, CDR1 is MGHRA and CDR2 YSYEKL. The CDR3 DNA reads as TGCGCCAGCAGCCAAAAACTAGCTGCTAGCACAGATACGCAGTATTTT. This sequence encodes CASSQKLAASTDTQYF.

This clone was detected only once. CDR3 sequence: CASYPGTQETQYF. Written as DNA, the CDR3 is TGTGCCAGCTACCCGGGAACTCAAGAGACCCAGTACTTC. The chain uses TRBV28 and TRBJ2-5; tentatively, D is TRBD2 (5 bases). Looked up from germline, CDR1 is MDHEN and CDR2 is SYDVKM. This CDR3 region has 13 residues. Trimming took 8 bases from V and 2 from J, leaving 12 bases between them.

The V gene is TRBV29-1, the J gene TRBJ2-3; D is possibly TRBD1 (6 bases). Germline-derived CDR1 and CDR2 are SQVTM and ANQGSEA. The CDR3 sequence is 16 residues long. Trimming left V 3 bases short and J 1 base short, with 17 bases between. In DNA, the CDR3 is TGCAGCGTTGAGGGGGACATTCCCGGGGGCACAGATACGCAGTATTTT. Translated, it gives CSVEGDIPGGTDTQYF.

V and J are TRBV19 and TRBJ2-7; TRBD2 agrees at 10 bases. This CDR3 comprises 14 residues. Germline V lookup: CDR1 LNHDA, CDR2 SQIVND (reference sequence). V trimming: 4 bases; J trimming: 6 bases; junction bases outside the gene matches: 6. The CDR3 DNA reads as TGTGCCAGTAGTACCTCTAGCGGGAGACTCGAGCAGTACTTC. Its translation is CASSTSSGRLEQYF. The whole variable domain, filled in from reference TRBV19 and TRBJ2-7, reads DGGITQSPKYLFRKEGQNVTLSCEQNLNHDAMYWYRQDPGQGLRLIYYSQIVNDFQKGDIAEGYSVSREKKESFPLTVTSAQKNPTAFYLCASSTSSGRLEQYFGPGTRLTVT.

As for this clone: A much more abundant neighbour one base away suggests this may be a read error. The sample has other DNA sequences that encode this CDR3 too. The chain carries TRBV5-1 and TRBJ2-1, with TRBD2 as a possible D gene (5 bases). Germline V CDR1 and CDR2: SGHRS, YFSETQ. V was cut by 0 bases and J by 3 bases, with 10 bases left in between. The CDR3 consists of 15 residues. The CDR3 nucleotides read TGCGCCAGCAGCTTGGCCAGCGGCAGCTACAATGAGCAGTTCTTC. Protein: CASSLASGSYNEQFF.

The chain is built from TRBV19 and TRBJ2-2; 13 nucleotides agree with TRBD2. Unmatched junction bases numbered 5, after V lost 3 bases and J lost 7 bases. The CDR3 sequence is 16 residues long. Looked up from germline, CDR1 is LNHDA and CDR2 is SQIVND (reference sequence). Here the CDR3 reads CASSIGTSGTNGELFF. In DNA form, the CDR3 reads TGTGCCAGTAGTATTGGGACTAGCGGGACAAACGGGGAGCTGTTTTTT.

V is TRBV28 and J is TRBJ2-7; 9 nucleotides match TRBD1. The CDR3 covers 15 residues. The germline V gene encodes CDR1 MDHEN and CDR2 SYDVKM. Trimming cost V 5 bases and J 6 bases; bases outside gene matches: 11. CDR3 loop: CASSPAGTGLREQYF. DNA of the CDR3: TGTGCCAGCAGTCCGGCGGGGACAGGGCTTCGCGAGCAGTACTTC.

CDR3 loop: CASSQDFAGEAFF. The CDR3 coding sequence is TGTGCCAGCAGCCAAGATTTTGCAGGTGAAGCTTTCTTT. The genes are TRBV14 and TRBJ1-1; D gene unclear. V dropped 0 bases and J dropped 7 bases, with 9 bases sitting between them. This CDR3 spans 13 amino acids. The germline CDR1 and CDR2 sequences are SGHDN and FVKESK. The full variable domain, its missing parts supplied by reference TRBV14 and TRBJ1-1, is EAGVTQFPSHSVIEKGQTVTLRCDPISGHDNLYWYRRVMGKEIKFLLHFVKESKQDESGMPNNRFLAERTGGTYSTLKVQPAELEDSGVYFCASSQDFAGEAFFGQGTRLTVV.

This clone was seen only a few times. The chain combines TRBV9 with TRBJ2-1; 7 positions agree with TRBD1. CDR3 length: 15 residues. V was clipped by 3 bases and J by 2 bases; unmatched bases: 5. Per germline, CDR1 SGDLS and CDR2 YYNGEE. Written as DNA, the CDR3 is TGTGCCAGCAGCGGGACAGGTTCCCCCTACAATGAGCAGTTCTTC. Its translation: CASSGTGSPYNEQFF.

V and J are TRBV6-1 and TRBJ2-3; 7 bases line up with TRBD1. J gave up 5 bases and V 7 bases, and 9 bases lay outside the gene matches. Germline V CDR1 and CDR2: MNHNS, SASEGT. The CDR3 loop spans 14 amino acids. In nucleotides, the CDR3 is TGTGCCAGCAAAGCGACAGGGACCGGAGATACGCAGTATTTT. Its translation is CASKATGTGDTQYF.

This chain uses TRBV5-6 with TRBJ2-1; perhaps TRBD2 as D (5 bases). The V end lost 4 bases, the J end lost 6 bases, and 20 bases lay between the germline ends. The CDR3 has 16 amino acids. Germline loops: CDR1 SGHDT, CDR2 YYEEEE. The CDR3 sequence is CASSLFRGSTLNEQFF. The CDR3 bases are TGTGCCAGCAGCCTCTTTAGAGGGTCGACGCTCAATGAGCAGTTCTTC.

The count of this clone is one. This CDR3 is CASRGTVYGYTF. In DNA form, the CDR3 reads TGTGCCAGCAGGGGGACCGTGTATGGCTACACCTTC. This chain links TRBV9 with TRBJ1-2, with D perhaps matching TRBD1 (5 bases). The CDR3 has 12 amino acids. Germline lookup yields CDR1 SGDLS and CDR2 YYNGEE. Trimming took 5 bases from V and 5 from J, leaving 10 bases between them.

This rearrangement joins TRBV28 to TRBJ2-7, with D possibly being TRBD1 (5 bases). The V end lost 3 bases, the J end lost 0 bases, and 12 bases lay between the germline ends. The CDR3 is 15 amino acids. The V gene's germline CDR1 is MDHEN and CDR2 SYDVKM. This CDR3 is CASSFTGDSSYEQYF. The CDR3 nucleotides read TGTGCCAGCAGTTTCACAGGCGATAGCTCCTACGAGCAGTACTTC.

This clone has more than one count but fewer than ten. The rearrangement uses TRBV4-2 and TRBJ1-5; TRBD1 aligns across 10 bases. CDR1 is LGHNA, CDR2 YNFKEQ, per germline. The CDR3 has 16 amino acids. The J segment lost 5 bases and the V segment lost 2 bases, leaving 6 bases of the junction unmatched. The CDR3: CASSQPGQGPYQPQHF. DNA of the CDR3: TGTGCCAGCAGCCAACCGGGACAGGGGCCTTATCAGCCCCAGCATTTT.

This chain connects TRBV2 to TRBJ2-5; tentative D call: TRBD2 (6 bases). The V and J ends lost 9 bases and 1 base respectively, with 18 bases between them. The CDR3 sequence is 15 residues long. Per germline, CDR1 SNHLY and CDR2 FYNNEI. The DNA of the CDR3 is TGTGCCAGTAGGAGTTCTAGCGCCCTCCAAGAGACCCAGTACTTC. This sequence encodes CASRSSSALQETQYF.

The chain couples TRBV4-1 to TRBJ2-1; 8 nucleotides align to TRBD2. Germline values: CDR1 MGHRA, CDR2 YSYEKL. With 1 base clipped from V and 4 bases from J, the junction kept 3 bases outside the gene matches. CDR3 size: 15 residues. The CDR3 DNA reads TGCGCCAGCAGCCAAGTCCCTAGCGGGTACAATGAGCAGTTCTTC. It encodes CASSQVPSGYNEQFF.